The clone carrying this T cell receptor (beta chain) has more than one count but fewer than ten. Its antigen is not known. This sample stems from a study of T-cell reconstitution after alpha-beta-depleted transplantation in children. Preparation of the TCRbeta library was carried out with unique molecular identifiers. TCRdb re-analysed the PCR reads in MiXCR, keeping a single row per CDR3 protein. Here the sample spans fewer than 550,000 distinct CDR3 sequences, roughly 10% being singletons. Study-wide points: From newly produced T cells came most of the T-cell counts and diversity one year after transplant.

CDR3 length: 15 amino acids. J lost 5 bases, V lost 3 bases, and 4 bases had no gene match. Germline values: CDR1 MDHEN, CDR2 SYDVKM. The source is a female patient aged 2-10 years who had a stem cell transplant for aplastic anemia, so the T cells may come from the graft donor. J is TRBJ1-6 and V is TRBV28; 7 nucleotides match TRBD1. Here the sequenced sample was PBMCs, mostly from graft donor cells, taken 180 days after TCRalphabeta/CD19-depleted stem cell transplant. The CDR3 sequence is CASSLRGLHNSPLHF. CDR3 bases: TGTGCCAGCAGTTTGAGGGGGCTCCATAATTCACCCCTCCACTTT. Full variable domain (outside the CDR3, taken from reference TRBV28 and TRBJ1-6): DVKVTQSSRYLVKRTGEKVFLECVQDMDHENMFWYRQDPGLGLRLIYFSYDVKMKEKGDIPEGYSVSREKKERFSLILESASTNQTSMYLCASSLRGLHNSPLHFGNGTRLTVT.